This T cell receptor (beta chain) was retrieved from a study of post-analysis software for immune sequencing data. As for the study in general: The disease courses covered relapsing-remitting, secondary progressive and progressive-relapsing multiple sclerosis.

Tagging with unique molecular identifiers was a feature of the TCR beta cDNA libraries. The source material, about 0.9 to 10 million T cells, gave rise to 500,000 or so cDNA molecules. MiXCR, applied by TCRdb to the PCR reads, yields one record per CDR3 protein. The sample lists 750,000 to 950,000 distinct CDR3 sequences; 53% were seen once. The CDR3 is made up of 15 amino acids. V was pared by 4 bases and J by 6 bases, with 10 bases of the junction left unmatched. Germline V gene data show CDR1 as SGHRS and CDR2 as YFSETQ. Overall study results and limits: The study found TRBV5-6, TRBV5-1 and TRBV20-1 among a few TRBV segments more frequent in patients than controls. Controls' normalized Chao1 diversity significantly exceeded that of multiple sclerosis patients. Samples sharing a preparation batch grouped tightly together when assessed by F measure.

With regard to this clonotype: Its antigen is currently unknown.

This TCR came from a girl under 18 with multiple sclerosis. The chain employs TRBV5-1 and TRBJ1-2; 9 positions agree with TRBD1. Sequencing was done on a sample of blood. CDR3 residues: CASSRDREGRNGYTF. CDR3 nucleotides: TGCGCCAGCAGCCGGGACAGGGAGGGCAGAAATGGCTACACCTTC.